This record looks at one TCR beta chain sequence and its context. Its antigen is still unknown. The junction and the germline gene differ at one end; a read error may be behind it. Germline-derived CDR1 and CDR2 are LNHDA and SQIVND (reference sequence). The length of the CDR3 is 14 residues. The sample belongs to a study of blood T cells in healthy people across ages. Study outcomes and limitations: Donors of long life had a larger count of naive CD4+ cells and greater diversity than aged donors. The unknown donor CMV status may have confounded expanded clonotype changes. Estimated diversity that came from one million T cells was considered an underestimate.

A sample-barcoded 5' primer and a J-beta primer mix were used in a second PCR of about 7 to 12 cycles. TCRdb processed the 5' RACE reads anew with MiXCR; each CDR3 protein has one entry. The table records 700,000 to 850,000 distinct CDR3 sequences, 35% to 40% of them present only once. This chain uses TRBV19 with TRBJ1-2, with 7 bases matching TRBD1. This sequence was found in a man younger than 35 in good health. Source material: blood. The CDR3 nucleotides read TGTGCCAGCATACATGCTGACAGGGACTATGGCTTCACCTTC. Its translation: CASIHADRDYGFTF.